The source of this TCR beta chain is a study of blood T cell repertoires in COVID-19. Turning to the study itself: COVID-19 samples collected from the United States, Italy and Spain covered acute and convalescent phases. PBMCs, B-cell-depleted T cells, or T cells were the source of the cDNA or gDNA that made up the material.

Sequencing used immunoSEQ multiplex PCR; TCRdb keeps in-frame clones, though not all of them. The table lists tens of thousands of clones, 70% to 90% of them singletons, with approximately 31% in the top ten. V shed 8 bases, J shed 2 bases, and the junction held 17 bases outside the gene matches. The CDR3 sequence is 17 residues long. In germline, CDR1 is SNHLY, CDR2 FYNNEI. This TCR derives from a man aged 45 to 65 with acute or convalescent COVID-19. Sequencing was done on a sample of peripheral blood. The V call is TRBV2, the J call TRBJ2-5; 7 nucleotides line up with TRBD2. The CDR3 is CASGFTASGLHQETQYF. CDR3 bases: TGTGCCAGCGGATTTACGGCTAGCGGCTTACATCAAGAGACCCAGTACTTC. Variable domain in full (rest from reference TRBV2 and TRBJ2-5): EPEVTQTPSHQVTQMGQEVILRCVPISNHLYFYWYRQILGQKVEFLVSFYNNEISEKSEIFDDQFSVERPDGSNFTLKIRSTKLEDSAMYFCASGFTASGLHQETQYFGPGTRLLVL.